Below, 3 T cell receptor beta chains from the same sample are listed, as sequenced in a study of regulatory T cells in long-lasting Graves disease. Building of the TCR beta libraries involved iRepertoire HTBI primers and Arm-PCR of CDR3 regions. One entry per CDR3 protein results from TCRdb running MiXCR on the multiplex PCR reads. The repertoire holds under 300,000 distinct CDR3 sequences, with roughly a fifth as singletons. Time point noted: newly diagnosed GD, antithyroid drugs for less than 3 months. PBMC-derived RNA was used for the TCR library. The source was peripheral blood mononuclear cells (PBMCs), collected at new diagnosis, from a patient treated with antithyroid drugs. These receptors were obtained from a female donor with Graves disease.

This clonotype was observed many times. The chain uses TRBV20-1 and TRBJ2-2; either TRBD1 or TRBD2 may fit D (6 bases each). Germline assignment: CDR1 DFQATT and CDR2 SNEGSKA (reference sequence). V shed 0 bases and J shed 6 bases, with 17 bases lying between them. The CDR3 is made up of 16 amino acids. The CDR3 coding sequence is TGCAGTGCTAGAGACCCCCGGGGGCGCGTCGCCGGGGAGCTGTTTTTT. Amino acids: CSARDPRGRVAGELFF.

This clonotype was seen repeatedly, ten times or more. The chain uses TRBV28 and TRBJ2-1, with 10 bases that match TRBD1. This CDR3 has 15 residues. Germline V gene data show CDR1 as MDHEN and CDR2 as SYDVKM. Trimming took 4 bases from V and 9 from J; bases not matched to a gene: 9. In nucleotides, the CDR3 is TGTGCCAGCAGTTCCCCGGGACAGGGGAGCTTTGAGCAGTTCTTC. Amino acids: CASSSPGQGSFEQFF.

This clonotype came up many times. CDR3 nucleotide sequence: TGTGCCAGCAGTGGAGACAGCGGCGAGCAGTACTTC. This encodes CASSGDSGEQYF. The V call is TRBV2, the J call TRBJ2-7; D may be TRBD1 or TRBD2 (5 bases each). The CDR3 is 12 residues long. The V and J ends lost 4 bases and 6 bases respectively, with 10 bases between them. CDR1 SNHLY and CDR2 FYNNEI come from the germline V gene.